The subject of this entry is one TCR beta chain. This clonotype was detected once. Its specific antigen is unknown. No qualities accompany the bases; no much larger clone lies one base away. A lone read gives weak evidence. Library construction relied on PCR. DNA from cultured CD4+ T cells underwent TCR sequencing with the Oncomine TCR Beta short-read assay at the Johns Hopkins FTIC core. Genomic DNA was extracted from the cultured CD4+ T cells with the QIAamp micro DNA kit. Oncomine TCR Beta libraries from cultured CD4+ T cells were pooled with unique dual indexes and sequenced on an Illumina iSeq 100. The paper's processing steps were these. Non-productive sequences were filtered out, and CDR3s that did not start with C, did not end with F or W, or were shorter than 7 amino acids were discarded. Antigen-specific clonotypes were identified with the MANAFEST web application by comparing peptide-stimulated wells with reference and other culture wells. To be called positive, a clone needed an FDR below 0.05, an odds ratio above 5, and a productive frequency above 0.1% in at least two of three replicate wells. Clonotypes that were significantly expanded in both SARS-CoV-2 spike wells and at least one common cold coronavirus spike condition were defined as cross-reactive. Using R version 3.6.1, CDR3 homology was evaluated through Levenshtein distances (stringdist) along with unrooted phylogenetic trees (ape). The raw public reads went through TCRdb reprocessing: fastp at Q25, MiXCR clone calling, in-frame beta chains kept. Rows merge per CDR3 protein into single entries with the most common DNA and genes. TCRdb, not the authors, supplied the V and J calls. The sample table contains 15,000 or so distinct CDR3 sequences; only one count was recorded for about half of them. About 16% of the sample is held by the ten biggest clonotypes.

These data are taken from a study of vaccination and CD4 T cells after COVID-19 (dated by TCRdb to the early 2020s). Regarding the research as a whole: Convalescent patients had a positive SARS-CoV-2 result on nasal swab PCR, and of these patients, several had mild disease and one had severe disease. The convalescent cohort comprised six males and four females, including two Hispanic individuals, seven Caucasians, two Asians and one multiracial person. Each participant got two doses of either the Pfizer-BioNTech BNT162b2 vaccine (n=8) or the Moderna mRNA-1273 vaccine (n=2). Post-COVID blood samples from convalescent patients were collected a median of approximately 93 days after diagnosis, with a range of 35 to 161 days. Post-vaccine blood samples were taken a median of about 72 days after the second vaccine dose, with a range of roughly 14 to 241 days. For stimulating the cultures, overlapping spike peptide pools were used, derived from SARS-CoV-2 as well as from the common cold coronaviruses HCoV-NL63, HCoV-OC43 and HCoV-229E. As controls, cultures received a CEFX viral epitope pool (the positive control), an HIV-1 Nef peptide pool (the negative control), or no peptide at all. The spike-specific CD4+ TCR repertoire was compared before and after mRNA vaccination in under 11 COVID-19 convalescent patients and a handful of infection-naive healthy vaccine recipients.

What this sample's treatment or condition label stands for: approximately 9-day PBMC culture with coronavirus spike peptide pools or control peptides (ViraFEST assay). The ViraFEST assay, used in the study, expanded antigen-specific T cells with peptide pools and then identified the expanded clonotypes through TCR sequencing. The positive SARS-CoV-2 PCR tests of the convalescent patients were dated from March to December 2020, before the Alpha, Beta and Delta variants emerged in the United States. PBMCs were cultured at roughly 1.8 million per well in IMDM supplemented with 5% human AB serum and about 10 IU/ml IL-2, with 10 ug/ml peptide pools added. Half of the culture medium was replaced with fresh IL-2-containing medium on days 3 and 7. CD4+ T cells were isolated after roughly 10 days of culture through negative selection using the EasySep CD4+ T cell isolation kit. PBMCs were separated from whole blood using Ficoll-Paque Plus gradient centrifugation and then either used fresh or cryopreserved at -140C. In general, triplicate wells were set up for every culture condition.

Based on the germline V gene (reference sequence), the CDR1 and CDR2 sequences are DFQATT and SNEGSKA. V and J are truncated by 1 base and 0 bases respectively, leaving an intervening sequence of 16 bases. The CDR3 goes from the cysteine to the phenylalanine over 17 residues. Of the read, only the CDR3 DNA is kept; its 51 bases are in frame from base 1. Study-wide conclusions, independent of this receptor: The study included relatively few convalescent patients and did not analyze early timepoints after natural infection. Among convalescent patients, a median about 86% of the SARS-CoV-2-reactive clones seen after vaccination appeared only after vaccination, which suggests priming specific to the vaccine. Nearly all vaccine-specific clones in convalescent patients (304 of 307) were mono-reactive for SARS-CoV-2 spike rather than cross-reactive with common cold coronaviruses. Although the median number of SARS-CoV-2-reactive clonotypes went up from 21 after infection to more than 30 after vaccination, the increase was not significant.

This clonotype was obtained from a human donor who had recovered from COVID-19. The sequence links TRBV20-1 to TRBJ2-1; the D gene identity is not certain. This specimen was CD4+ T cells from blood, cultured in vitro, taken before SARS-CoV-2 vaccination. In nucleotides, the sequence is TGCAGTGCTAGAGTTCTATACTCCATGAGCTCCTACAATGAGCAGTTCTTC. Protein translation: CSARVLYSMSSYNEQFF.